Below are 27 T cell receptor beta chains sequenced from a single sample in a study of cytomegalovirus exposure and HLA in healthy donors (TCRdb year 2017). Receptors were amplified or captured by the immunoSEQ multiplex PCR assay. A mixture of 60 forward primers for TCR Vbeta segments and 13 reverse primers for TCR Jbeta segments was used in the multiplex PCR. TCRdb limited this immuneACCESS table to in-frame rearrangements with V and J called. A share of clones is missing; checked studies link under half to unresolved V genes, and the rest is unexplained. This sample's table carries around 50,000 clones. The top ten clonotypes cover roughly 9.6% of the sample. The specimen sequenced was PBMCs. These receptors came from a woman aged 45-59 years in good health and CMV-seropositive.

The chain carries TRBV30 and TRBJ1-2; D unclear. CDR3 length: 11 amino acids. V was trimmed by 1 base and J by 7 bases, leaving 7 bases between them. Germline V gene sequence: CDR1 GTSNPN, CDR2 SVGIG (reference sequence). This chain's CDR3 is CAWSEMAGYTF. CDR3 DNA: TGTGCCTGGAGTGAAATGGCTGGCTACACCTTC.

This chain links TRBV6-6 with TRBJ2-7; TRBD2 matches at 14 bases. The junction had 4 bases not matched to a gene; V was cut back by 5 bases and J by 4 bases. The CDR3 loop spans 15 amino acids. Germline CDR1 reads MNHNY; CDR2 reads SVGAGI (reference sequence). Here the CDR3 DNA reads TGTGCCAGCAGTCCCCGGACTAGCGGGAGGTACGAGCAGTACTTC. Its translation is CASSPRTSGRYEQYF.

This chain joins TRBV2 and TRBJ2-3, with D possibly being TRBD1 (5 bases). The ends were cut back, 7 bases at V and 1 base at J, with 12 bases in the middle. Looked up from germline, CDR1 is SNHLY and CDR2 is FYNNEI. The CDR3 has 14 residues. As DNA, the CDR3 is TGTGCCAGCACCCTGTGGGGCCGCACAGATACGCAGTATTTT. This encodes CASTLWGRTDTQYF.

The rearrangement joins TRBV28 to TRBJ2-1; TRBD2 matches at 10 bases. V shed 6 bases, J shed 5 bases, and the junction held 4 bases outside the gene matches. The germline V gene has CDR1 MDHEN and CDR2 SYDVKM. The CDR3 is 14 amino acids. The CDR3 spells CASSWTSGNNEQFF. CDR3 nucleotide sequence: TGTGCCAGCAGCTGGACTAGCGGAAACAATGAGCAGTTCTTC.

The chain uses TRBV10-1 and TRBJ2-7; possibly TRBD2 for D (5 bases). V was clipped by 2 bases and J by 2 bases, with 10 bases between them. Germline V gene data show CDR1 as WNHNN and CDR2 as SYGVQD (reference sequence). The CDR3 contains 14 residues. CDR3 bases: TGCGCCAGCAGTGAGGGACGGGGAACCTACGAGCAGTACTTC. Amino acids: CASSEGRGTYEQYF.

The chain combines TRBV28 with TRBJ1-4; possibly TRBD1 for D (6 bases). The CDR3 length is 13 residues. V lost 4 bases and J lost 7, with 10 bases in between. Germline CDR1 is MDHEN and CDR2 is SYDVKM. As DNA, the CDR3 is TGTGCCAGCAGTTCACAGGGTAGTGAAAAACTGTTTTTT. Translation gives CASSSQGSEKLFF.

The CDR3 DNA sequence: TGTGCCAGTAGTCCCGGGACTACATGGAGGGATACGCAGTATTTT. This translates into CASSPGTTWRDTQYF. The chain has TRBV19 and TRBJ2-3, with 7 bases that match TRBD2. V lost 5 bases to trimming and J lost 6 bases; unmatched junction nucleotides: 11. Germline CDR1 and CDR2: LNHDA and SQIVND (reference sequence). This CDR3 has 15 amino acids. The entire variable domain, with the rest obtained from reference TRBV19 and TRBJ2-3, is as follows: DGGITQSPKYLFRKEGQNVTLSCEQNLNHDAMYWYRQDPGQGLRLIYYSQIVNDFQKGDIAEGYSVSREKKESFPLTVTSAQKNPTAFYLCASSPGTTWRDTQYFGPGTRLTVL.

This chain joins TRBV6-5 and TRBJ1-4; no definite D call. The ends were cut back, 4 bases at V and 4 bases at J, with 10 bases in the middle. The CDR3 is 14 residues long. Germline CDR1 MNHEY, CDR2 SVGAGI. DNA for the CDR3: TGTGCCAGCAGTTTGAGGGCGTTTAATGAAAAACTGTTTTTT. Its protein product is CASSLRAFNEKLFF.

The chain employs TRBV4-3 and TRBJ2-7, with 9 bases identical to TRBD2. Germline V gene sequence: CDR1 LGHNA, CDR2 YSLEER. The CDR3 length is 14 residues. V shed 0 bases and J 3 bases; nucleotides not matched to a gene: 0. CDR3 amino acids: CASSQELAGYEQYF. The CDR3 DNA sequence: TGCGCCAGCAGCCAAGAACTAGCGGGCTACGAGCAGTACTTC.

The V call is TRBV6-6, the J call TRBJ1-1, with D hard to call. V gave up 4 bases and J gave up 3 bases, with 6 bases separating them. The CDR3 covers 12 residues. CDR1 is MNHNY and CDR2 is SVGAGI in the germline V gene (reference sequence). The CDR3 DNA is TGTGCCAGCAGTTTCGGGGACACTGAAGCTTTCTTT. Translated: CASSFGDTEAFF.

The genes are TRBV6-6 and TRBJ2-5; no firm D call. V was cut by 1 base and J by 5 bases, with 11 bases left in between. This CDR3 spans 14 amino acids. Germline-derived CDR1 and CDR2 are MNHNY and SVGAGI (reference sequence). The CDR3 sequence: CASSYYSDGETQYF. The DNA of the CDR3 is TGTGCCAGCAGTTACTACAGTGATGGGGAGACCCAGTACTTC.

The rearrangement uses TRBV5-6 and TRBJ2-7; D may be TRBD2 (5 bases). Trimming took 7 bases from V and 4 from J, leaving 9 bases between them. The germline V gene has CDR1 SGHDT and CDR2 YYEEEE. There are 11 residues in the CDR3. The DNA of the CDR3 is TGTGCCAGCCATTCGGGGTACGAGCAGTACTTC. Encoded protein: CASHSGYEQYF.

J is TRBJ2-3 and V is TRBV4-2; no clear D gene. V lost 0 bases to trimming and J lost 3 bases, with 16 bases between them. Germline-derived CDR1 and CDR2 are LGHNA and YNFKEQ. The CDR3 is made up of 17 amino acids. CDR3 sequence: CASSQDHGALRTDTQYF. The CDR3 nucleotides are TGTGCCAGCAGCCAAGACCACGGAGCCTTGAGGACAGATACGCAGTATTTT.

The chain couples TRBV6-5 to TRBJ2-6, with TRBD2 identical over 10 bases. J gave up 2 bases and V 4 bases, and 2 bases lay outside the gene matches. The CDR3 consists of 16 residues. Germline values: CDR1 MNHEY, CDR2 SVGAGI. The CDR3 protein is CASSLAGGTGANVLTF. The CDR3 bases are TGTGCCAGCAGTTTAGCGGGAGGCACTGGGGCCAACGTCCTGACTTTC.

The chain joins TRBV4-3 to TRBJ1-2; 7 nucleotides line up with TRBD1. Trimming cost V 0 bases and J 5 bases; bases outside gene matches: 9. Germline V gene lookup returns CDR1 LGHNA and CDR2 YSLEER. The CDR3 contains 16 residues. The CDR3 sequence is CASSQDRNRGIYGYTF. CDR3 bases: TGCGCCAGCAGCCAAGATAGGAACAGGGGTATTTATGGCTACACCTTC.

The chain carries TRBV30 and TRBJ2-2, with D possibly matching TRBD2 (6 bases). V was clipped by 4 bases and J by 4 bases, with 13 bases between them. The germline V gene has CDR1 GTSNPN and CDR2 SVGIG (reference sequence). This CDR3 has 14 amino acids. The CDR3: CAWTRGGSTGELFF. CDR3 nucleotides: TGTGCCTGGACCCGAGGAGGGAGCACCGGGGAGCTGTTTTTT.

V and J are TRBV6-6 and TRBJ1-1, with D possibly being TRBD1 (5 bases). Trimming took off 4 bases at V and 3 bases at J, with 12 bases between the two ends. The CDR3 runs 14 residues. Germline CDR1 reads MNHNY; CDR2 reads SVGAGI (reference sequence). The CDR3 spells CASSFKSRDTEAFF. The CDR3 DNA sequence: TGTGCCAGCAGTTTTAAATCCAGGGACACTGAAGCTTTCTTT.

V is TRBV28 and J is TRBJ2-1; D may be TRBD2 (6 bases). Germline V gene lookup returns CDR1 MDHEN and CDR2 SYDVKM. V was pared by 3 bases and J by 4 bases, with 13 bases between. The CDR3 is 15 amino acids. Here the CDR3 DNA reads TGTGCCAGCAGTTTCTCCGGGAGTAAGTACAATGAGCAGTTCTTC. This sequence encodes CASSFSGSKYNEQFF.

CDR3 protein: CASSGSGSYGYTF. In DNA form, the CDR3 reads TGTGCCAGCAGCGGTTCAGGGTCCTATGGCTACACCTTC. The chain recombines TRBV9 with TRBJ1-2; TRBD1 might be the D (5 bases). The CDR3 totals 13 residues. Germline V CDR1 and CDR2: SGDLS, YYNGEE. Between the trimmed V and J ends, which lost 3 bases and 4 bases, there was a span of 10 bases.

This chain links TRBV30 with TRBJ1-1; no reliable D call. The V end lost 4 bases, the J end lost 4 bases, and 13 bases lay between the germline ends. The CDR3 is 13 amino acids. Germline values: CDR1 GTSNPN, CDR2 SVGIG (reference sequence). CDR3 in DNA: TGTGCCTGGACGATCTCGTGGAGCACTGAAGCTTTCTTT. Translating gives CAWTISWSTEAFF.

The rearrangement links TRBV18 to TRBJ2-7; 12 positions match TRBD2. CDR1 and CDR2 (germline): KGHSH, LQKENI. There are 16 residues in the CDR3. J was trimmed by 6 bases and V by 5 bases; bases with no gene match: 11. CDR3 loop: CASSISTSGSSGEQYF. CDR3 in DNA: TGTGCCAGCTCAATCTCGACTAGCGGGAGTTCGGGCGAGCAGTACTTC.

This chain connects TRBV25-1 to TRBJ1-1, with D maybe TRBD1 (5 bases). The CDR3 runs 13 residues. V was shortened by 6 bases and J by 1 base, with 9 bases between the two germline ends. Germline lookup yields CDR1 MGHDK and CDR2 SYGVNS. The CDR3 sequence is CASSYTGNTEAFF. CDR3 nucleotide sequence: TGTGCCAGCAGCTATACAGGGAACACTGAAGCTTTCTTT.

The J gene is TRBJ2-7, the V gene TRBV30; 10 bases align to TRBD1. The CDR3 extends over 14 amino acids. J gave up 6 bases and V 3 bases, and 8 bases lay outside the gene matches. Germline V CDR1 and CDR2: GTSNPN, SVGIG (reference sequence). The CDR3 DNA reads as TGTGCCTGGAGCGCCGGGACAGGGGTAAGCGAGCAGTACTTC. The encoded protein is CAWSAGTGVSEQYF.

V usage is TRBV6-4 and J usage is TRBJ1-1, with a weak D call TRBD1 (6 bases). Trimming shortened V by 3 bases and J by 3 bases, and 14 bases separated the two germline ends. The CDR3 covers 15 residues. The V gene's germline CDR1 is MRHNA and CDR2 SNTAGT. In DNA form, the CDR3 reads TGTGCCAGCAGTGAGGACAGAGGAAGGGACACTGAAGCTTTCTTT. It yields the protein CASSEDRGRDTEAFF.

V is TRBV7-8 and J is TRBJ1-1, with a possible D match to TRBD1 (6 bases). This CDR3 is built from 16 residues. Germline V gene lookup returns CDR1 SGHVS and CDR2 FQNEAQ. V was cut by 1 base and J by 1 base, with 13 bases left in between. Here the CDR3 DNA reads TGTGCCAGCAGCTTAGTGGGCGGGGGGCAGAACACTGAAGCTTTCTTT. Its protein is CASSLVGGGQNTEAFF.

The V gene is TRBV28, the J gene TRBJ1-3; D perhaps matches TRBD1 (5 bases). The germline gives CDR1 MDHEN, CDR2 SYDVKM. CDR3 length: 13 amino acids. V lost 10 bases and J 0 bases, leaving 10 bases between the germline ends. This chain's CDR3 is CAIDRPSGNTIYF. Here the CDR3 DNA reads TGTGCCATCGACAGACCCTCTGGAAACACCATATATTTT.

This sequence joins TRBV5-6 and TRBJ2-1; D ambiguous. The CDR3 contains 16 residues. V lost 0 bases and J lost 0, with 10 bases in between. Germline-derived CDR1 and CDR2 are SGHDT and YYEEEE. The CDR3 reads CASSLVSESSYNEQFF. The CDR3 bases are TGTGCCAGCAGCTTGGTCAGCGAGAGCTCCTACAATGAGCAGTTCTTC. The full variable domain, its missing parts supplied by reference TRBV5-6 and TRBJ2-1, is DAGVTQSPTHLIKTRGQQVTLRCSPKSGHDTVSWYQQALGQGPQFIFQYYEEEERQRGNFPDRFSGHQFPNYSSELNVNALLLGDSALYLCASSLVSESSYNEQFFGPGTRLTVL.